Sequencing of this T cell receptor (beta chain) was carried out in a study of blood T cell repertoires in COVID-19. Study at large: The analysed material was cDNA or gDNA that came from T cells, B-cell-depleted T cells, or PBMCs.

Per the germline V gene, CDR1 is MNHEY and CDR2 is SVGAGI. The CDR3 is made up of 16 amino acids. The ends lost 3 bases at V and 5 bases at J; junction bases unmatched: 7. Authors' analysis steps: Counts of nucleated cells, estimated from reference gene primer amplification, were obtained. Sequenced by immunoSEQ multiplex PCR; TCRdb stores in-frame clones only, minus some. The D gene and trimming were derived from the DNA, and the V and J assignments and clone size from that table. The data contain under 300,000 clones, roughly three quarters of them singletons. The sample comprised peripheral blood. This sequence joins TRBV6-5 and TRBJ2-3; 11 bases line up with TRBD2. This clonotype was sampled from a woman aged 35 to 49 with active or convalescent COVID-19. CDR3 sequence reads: CASSYVASGGLDTQYF. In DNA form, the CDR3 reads TGTGCCAGCAGTTATGTAGCTAGCGGGGGGTTAGATACGCAGTATTTT.